This paragraph covers one T cell receptor (beta chain) sequence. Authors' analysis steps: Estimates of nucleated cell counts were drawn from the amplification of reference gene primers. Generated by immunoSEQ multiplex PCR, the TCRdb table keeps only in-frame clones and is missing some. V and J calls and clone size are those listed in that table; D and trimming were worked out from the DNA. The sample holds approximately 300,000 clones, around 86% seen once. The CDR3 spans 12 residues. Unmatched junction bases numbered 12, after V lost 6 bases and J lost 14 bases. Germline V CDR1 and CDR2: MDHEN, SYDVKM. This sample stems from a study of blood T cell repertoires in COVID-19. Study information: Some COVID-19 samples were acute and others convalescent; all came from the United States, Italy and Spain. PBMCs, B-cell-depleted T cells, or T cells were the source of the cDNA or gDNA that made up the material.

This chain uses TRBV28 with TRBJ1-2, with TRBD1 matching over 7 bases. This TCR was recovered from a woman in her forties or fifties with acute or convalescent COVID-19. Input material: peripheral blood. Here the CDR3 DNA reads TGTGCCAGCAGACTACAGGGGCAGAGTTTAACCTTC. Translating it yields CASRLQGQSLTF.